This record covers a single TCR beta chain. The repertoire was sequenced with immunoSEQ multiplex PCR; TCRdb's copy has only in-frame clones and lacks some. In the table there are roughly 14,000 clones, 73% of which are singletons. This CDR3 region has 15 residues. The V gene lost 3 bases and the J gene lost 0 bases, with 9 bases spanning the gap. Germline-derived CDR1 and CDR2 are LNHNV and YYDKDF (reference sequence). This record comes from a study of neoadjuvant anti-PD-1 for oral cavity cancer. Documented time point: after neoadjuvant nivolumab, at surgical resection. The source of this sequence is a person between 40 and 79 years old with oral cavity squamous cell carcinoma. Source: PBMCs, taken after nivolumab (anti-PD-1) treatment. The V and J genes are TRBV15 and TRBJ1-5; D ambiguous. CDR3 nucleotides: TGTGCCACCAGCAGTCGGAACTATAGCAATCAGCCCCAGCATTTT. This codes for CATSSRNYSNQPQHF.